The clone carrying this T cell receptor beta chain was counted only a few times. The antigen remains undetermined. Each CDR3 protein is one row after TCRdb ran MiXCR on the 5' RACE reads. The sample lists approximately 250,000 distinct CDR3 sequences; 16% were seen once. The data were obtained in a study of T-cell memory formation after mild COVID-19. Trimming shortened V by 1 base and J by 2 bases, and 13 bases separated the two germline ends. Germline lookup yields CDR1 MGHRA and CDR2 YSYEKL. The CDR3 has 16 residues. Study conclusions and caveats: Mostly located in CM and EM were contracting CD4+ clones, with contracting CD8+ clones located in EMRA. The second-wave clones peaking on day 37 were not confirmed as SARS-CoV-2-specific.

The sample consisted of PBMCs or a T cell subset sorted from them (not recorded which). The V gene is TRBV4-1, the J gene TRBJ2-3; tentative D call: TRBD2 (6 bases). This TCR came from a man aged 18 to 29 who had mild COVID-19 (a few samples of this study predate the infection). Cell type and time point are not known. CDR3 sequence: CASSQGAGPNTDTQYF. CDR3 coding DNA: TGCGCCAGCAGCCAAGGAGCGGGTCCTAACACAGATACGCAGTATTTT.